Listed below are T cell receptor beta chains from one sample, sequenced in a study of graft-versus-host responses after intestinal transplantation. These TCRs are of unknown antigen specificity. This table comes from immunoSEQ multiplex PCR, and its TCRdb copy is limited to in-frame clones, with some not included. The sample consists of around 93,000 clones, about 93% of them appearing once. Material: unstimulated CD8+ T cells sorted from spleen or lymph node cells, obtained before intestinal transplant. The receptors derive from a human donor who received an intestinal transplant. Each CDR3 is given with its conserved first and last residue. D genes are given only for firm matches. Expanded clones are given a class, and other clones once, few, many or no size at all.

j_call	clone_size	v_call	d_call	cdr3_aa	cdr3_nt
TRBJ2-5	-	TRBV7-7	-	CASTPARGYQETQYF	TGTGCCAGCACCCCCGCCAGAGGATACCAAGAGACCCAGTACTTC
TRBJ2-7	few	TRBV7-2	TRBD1	CASSPGGQGHEQYF	TGTGCCAGCAGCCCCGGAGGACAGGGCCACGAGCAGTACTTC
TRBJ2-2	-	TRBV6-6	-	CASSFKGRNTGELFF	TGTGCCAGCAGTTTTAAGGGGAGGAACACCGGGGAGCTGTTTTTT
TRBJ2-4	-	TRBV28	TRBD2	CASSLCIGLAGLAKNIQYF	TGTGCCAGCAGTTTATGCATAGGACTAGCGGGCTTAGCCAAAAACATTCAGTACTTC
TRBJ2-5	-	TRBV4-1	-	CASSQGTGPQYF	TGCGCCAGCAGCCAAGGGACCGGGCCCCAGTACTTC
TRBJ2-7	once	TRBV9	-	CASSGFPDSNYEQYF	TGTGCCAGCAGCGGGTTTCCGGACTCAAACTACGAGCAGTACTTC
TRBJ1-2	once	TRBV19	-	CASSIETVNYGYTF	TGTGCCAGTAGTATCGAGACAGTCAACTATGGCTACACCTTC
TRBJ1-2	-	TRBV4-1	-	CASSRFPPQVYINYGYTF	TGCGCCAGCAGTCGATTTCCCCCACAGGTCTATATCAACTATGGCTACACCTTC
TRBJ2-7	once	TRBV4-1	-	CASSQGYSSGSYEQYF	TGCGCCAGCAGCCAAGGTTACTCTTCGGGGTCCTACGAGCAGTACTTC
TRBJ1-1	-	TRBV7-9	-	CASSLPLELNTEAFF	TGTGCCAGCAGCTTACCGCTAGAGCTGAACACTGAAGCTTTCTTT
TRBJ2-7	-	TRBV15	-	CATSRGGFYEQYF	TGTGCCACCAGCAGAGGAGGGTTCTACGAGCAGTACTTC
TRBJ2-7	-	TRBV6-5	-	CATLDSRGEQYF	TGTGCCACCTTGGATAGCCGGGGCGAGCAGTACTTC
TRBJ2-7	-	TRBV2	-	CASSEALGQSYEQYF	TGTGCCAGCAGTGAAGCGCTGGGTCAGTCCTACGAGCAGTACTTC
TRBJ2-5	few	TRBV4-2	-	CASSQVMDSGETQYF	TGTGCCAGCAGCCAAGTAATGGATTCTGGAGAGACCCAGTACTTC
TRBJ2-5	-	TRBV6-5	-	CASSYIQETQYF	TGTGCCAGCAGTTACATCCAAGAGACCCAGTACTTC
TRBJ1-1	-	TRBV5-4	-	CASSLAGAWDTEAFF	TGTGCCAGCAGCTTGGCCGGGGCCTGGGACACTGAAGCTTTCTTT
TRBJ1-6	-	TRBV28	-	CASSLWQAAGPYNSPLHF	TGTGCCAGCAGTTTATGGCAGGCCGCGGGCCCCTATAATTCACCCCTCCACTTT
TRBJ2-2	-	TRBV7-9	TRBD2	CASSLPAGGVTGELFF	TGTGCCAGCAGCTTACCAGCGGGAGGTGTCACCGGGGAGCTGTTTTTT
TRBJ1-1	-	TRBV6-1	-	CAGSEVEGSNTEAFF	TGTGCCGGCAGTGAAGTAGAGGGGTCGAACACTGAAGCTTTCTTT
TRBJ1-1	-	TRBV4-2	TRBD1	CASSQVTGSPNTEAFF	TGTGCCAGCAGCCAAGTGACAGGGTCCCCGAACACTGAAGCTTTCTTT
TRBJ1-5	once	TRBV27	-	CASSDRDNQPQHF	TGTGCCAGCAGTGATAGGGATAATCAGCCCCAGCATTTT
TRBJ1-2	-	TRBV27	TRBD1	CASSSGQSDNYGYTF	TGTGCCAGCAGTTCGGGACAGAGCGACAACTATGGCTACACCTTC
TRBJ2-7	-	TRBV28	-	CASSFGDGSSRTTRPYEQYF	TGTGCCAGCAGTTTTGGGGACGGGAGTTCACGTACTACCAGGCCCTACGAGCAGTACTTC
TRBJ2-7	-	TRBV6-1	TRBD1	CASSIDRGPREQYF	TGTGCCAGCAGTATAGACAGGGGGCCTCGAGAGCAGTACTTC